Listed here is a single T cell receptor (beta chain). The data belong to a study of blood T cell repertoires in COVID-19. Germline lookup yields CDR1 SGHRS and CDR2 YFSETQ. There are 16 residues in the CDR3. V lost 3 bases to trimming and J lost 9 bases; unmatched junction nucleotides: 12. The protocol was immunoSEQ multiplex PCR, while the TCRdb copy is restricted to in-frame clones and leaves out a portion. The sample lists under 350,000 clones, 85% to 90% occurring once. This clonotype was obtained from a human donor in a cohort sampled during active COVID-19. V gene TRBV5-1 combines with J gene TRBJ2-1; the match to TRBD1 covers 10 bases. The sequencing input was peripheral blood. The CDR3 region is CASSSGPGQGSGEQFF. The CDR3 DNA is TGCGCCAGCAGCTCGGGACCGGGACAGGGGTCAGGTGAGCAGTTCTTC. Based on the CDR3 plus reference TRBV5-1 and TRBJ2-1, the full variable domain is KAGVTQTPRYLIKTRGQQVTLSCSPISGHRSVSWYQQTPGQGLQFLFEYFSETQRNKGNFPGRFSGRQFSNSRSEMNVSTLELGDSALYLCASSSGPGQGSGEQFFGPGTRLTVL.